This T cell receptor beta chain emerged from a study of cytomegalovirus exposure and HLA in healthy donors. Findings and limits, study-wide: No immune exposure information besides CMV serostatus was available. The classifier, whose performance was assessed in both the original and validation cohorts, reportedly diagnosed cytomegalovirus status with high specificity and sensitivity. Analysis was performed later, and it showed HLA-associated TCR beta chains to be more clonally expanded than equally common others.

On this clone itself: As yet, its antigen is unknown.

The PCR contained 60 Vbeta and 13 Jbeta primers. Clones were sequenced by immunoSEQ multiplex PCR, and TCRdb holds only the in-frame ones, with some missing. The table lists 100,000 or so clones, about four fifths of them singletons, with around 1.2% in the top ten. This CDR3 has 17 amino acids. V dropped 6 bases and J dropped 7; count of bases not matched to a gene: 16. The germline V gene encodes CDR1 PRHDT and CDR2 FYEKMQ (reference sequence). The sequence was collected from a man younger than 45 in good health and CMV-seronegative. The chain links TRBV13 to TRBJ1-4; TRBD1 matches at 8 bases. The sample comprised PBMCs. CDR3 sequence: CASSSRQGPDQGEKLFF. The CDR3 bases are TGTGCCAGCAGTTCACGACAGGGGCCCGATCAAGGTGAAAAACTGTTTTTT.